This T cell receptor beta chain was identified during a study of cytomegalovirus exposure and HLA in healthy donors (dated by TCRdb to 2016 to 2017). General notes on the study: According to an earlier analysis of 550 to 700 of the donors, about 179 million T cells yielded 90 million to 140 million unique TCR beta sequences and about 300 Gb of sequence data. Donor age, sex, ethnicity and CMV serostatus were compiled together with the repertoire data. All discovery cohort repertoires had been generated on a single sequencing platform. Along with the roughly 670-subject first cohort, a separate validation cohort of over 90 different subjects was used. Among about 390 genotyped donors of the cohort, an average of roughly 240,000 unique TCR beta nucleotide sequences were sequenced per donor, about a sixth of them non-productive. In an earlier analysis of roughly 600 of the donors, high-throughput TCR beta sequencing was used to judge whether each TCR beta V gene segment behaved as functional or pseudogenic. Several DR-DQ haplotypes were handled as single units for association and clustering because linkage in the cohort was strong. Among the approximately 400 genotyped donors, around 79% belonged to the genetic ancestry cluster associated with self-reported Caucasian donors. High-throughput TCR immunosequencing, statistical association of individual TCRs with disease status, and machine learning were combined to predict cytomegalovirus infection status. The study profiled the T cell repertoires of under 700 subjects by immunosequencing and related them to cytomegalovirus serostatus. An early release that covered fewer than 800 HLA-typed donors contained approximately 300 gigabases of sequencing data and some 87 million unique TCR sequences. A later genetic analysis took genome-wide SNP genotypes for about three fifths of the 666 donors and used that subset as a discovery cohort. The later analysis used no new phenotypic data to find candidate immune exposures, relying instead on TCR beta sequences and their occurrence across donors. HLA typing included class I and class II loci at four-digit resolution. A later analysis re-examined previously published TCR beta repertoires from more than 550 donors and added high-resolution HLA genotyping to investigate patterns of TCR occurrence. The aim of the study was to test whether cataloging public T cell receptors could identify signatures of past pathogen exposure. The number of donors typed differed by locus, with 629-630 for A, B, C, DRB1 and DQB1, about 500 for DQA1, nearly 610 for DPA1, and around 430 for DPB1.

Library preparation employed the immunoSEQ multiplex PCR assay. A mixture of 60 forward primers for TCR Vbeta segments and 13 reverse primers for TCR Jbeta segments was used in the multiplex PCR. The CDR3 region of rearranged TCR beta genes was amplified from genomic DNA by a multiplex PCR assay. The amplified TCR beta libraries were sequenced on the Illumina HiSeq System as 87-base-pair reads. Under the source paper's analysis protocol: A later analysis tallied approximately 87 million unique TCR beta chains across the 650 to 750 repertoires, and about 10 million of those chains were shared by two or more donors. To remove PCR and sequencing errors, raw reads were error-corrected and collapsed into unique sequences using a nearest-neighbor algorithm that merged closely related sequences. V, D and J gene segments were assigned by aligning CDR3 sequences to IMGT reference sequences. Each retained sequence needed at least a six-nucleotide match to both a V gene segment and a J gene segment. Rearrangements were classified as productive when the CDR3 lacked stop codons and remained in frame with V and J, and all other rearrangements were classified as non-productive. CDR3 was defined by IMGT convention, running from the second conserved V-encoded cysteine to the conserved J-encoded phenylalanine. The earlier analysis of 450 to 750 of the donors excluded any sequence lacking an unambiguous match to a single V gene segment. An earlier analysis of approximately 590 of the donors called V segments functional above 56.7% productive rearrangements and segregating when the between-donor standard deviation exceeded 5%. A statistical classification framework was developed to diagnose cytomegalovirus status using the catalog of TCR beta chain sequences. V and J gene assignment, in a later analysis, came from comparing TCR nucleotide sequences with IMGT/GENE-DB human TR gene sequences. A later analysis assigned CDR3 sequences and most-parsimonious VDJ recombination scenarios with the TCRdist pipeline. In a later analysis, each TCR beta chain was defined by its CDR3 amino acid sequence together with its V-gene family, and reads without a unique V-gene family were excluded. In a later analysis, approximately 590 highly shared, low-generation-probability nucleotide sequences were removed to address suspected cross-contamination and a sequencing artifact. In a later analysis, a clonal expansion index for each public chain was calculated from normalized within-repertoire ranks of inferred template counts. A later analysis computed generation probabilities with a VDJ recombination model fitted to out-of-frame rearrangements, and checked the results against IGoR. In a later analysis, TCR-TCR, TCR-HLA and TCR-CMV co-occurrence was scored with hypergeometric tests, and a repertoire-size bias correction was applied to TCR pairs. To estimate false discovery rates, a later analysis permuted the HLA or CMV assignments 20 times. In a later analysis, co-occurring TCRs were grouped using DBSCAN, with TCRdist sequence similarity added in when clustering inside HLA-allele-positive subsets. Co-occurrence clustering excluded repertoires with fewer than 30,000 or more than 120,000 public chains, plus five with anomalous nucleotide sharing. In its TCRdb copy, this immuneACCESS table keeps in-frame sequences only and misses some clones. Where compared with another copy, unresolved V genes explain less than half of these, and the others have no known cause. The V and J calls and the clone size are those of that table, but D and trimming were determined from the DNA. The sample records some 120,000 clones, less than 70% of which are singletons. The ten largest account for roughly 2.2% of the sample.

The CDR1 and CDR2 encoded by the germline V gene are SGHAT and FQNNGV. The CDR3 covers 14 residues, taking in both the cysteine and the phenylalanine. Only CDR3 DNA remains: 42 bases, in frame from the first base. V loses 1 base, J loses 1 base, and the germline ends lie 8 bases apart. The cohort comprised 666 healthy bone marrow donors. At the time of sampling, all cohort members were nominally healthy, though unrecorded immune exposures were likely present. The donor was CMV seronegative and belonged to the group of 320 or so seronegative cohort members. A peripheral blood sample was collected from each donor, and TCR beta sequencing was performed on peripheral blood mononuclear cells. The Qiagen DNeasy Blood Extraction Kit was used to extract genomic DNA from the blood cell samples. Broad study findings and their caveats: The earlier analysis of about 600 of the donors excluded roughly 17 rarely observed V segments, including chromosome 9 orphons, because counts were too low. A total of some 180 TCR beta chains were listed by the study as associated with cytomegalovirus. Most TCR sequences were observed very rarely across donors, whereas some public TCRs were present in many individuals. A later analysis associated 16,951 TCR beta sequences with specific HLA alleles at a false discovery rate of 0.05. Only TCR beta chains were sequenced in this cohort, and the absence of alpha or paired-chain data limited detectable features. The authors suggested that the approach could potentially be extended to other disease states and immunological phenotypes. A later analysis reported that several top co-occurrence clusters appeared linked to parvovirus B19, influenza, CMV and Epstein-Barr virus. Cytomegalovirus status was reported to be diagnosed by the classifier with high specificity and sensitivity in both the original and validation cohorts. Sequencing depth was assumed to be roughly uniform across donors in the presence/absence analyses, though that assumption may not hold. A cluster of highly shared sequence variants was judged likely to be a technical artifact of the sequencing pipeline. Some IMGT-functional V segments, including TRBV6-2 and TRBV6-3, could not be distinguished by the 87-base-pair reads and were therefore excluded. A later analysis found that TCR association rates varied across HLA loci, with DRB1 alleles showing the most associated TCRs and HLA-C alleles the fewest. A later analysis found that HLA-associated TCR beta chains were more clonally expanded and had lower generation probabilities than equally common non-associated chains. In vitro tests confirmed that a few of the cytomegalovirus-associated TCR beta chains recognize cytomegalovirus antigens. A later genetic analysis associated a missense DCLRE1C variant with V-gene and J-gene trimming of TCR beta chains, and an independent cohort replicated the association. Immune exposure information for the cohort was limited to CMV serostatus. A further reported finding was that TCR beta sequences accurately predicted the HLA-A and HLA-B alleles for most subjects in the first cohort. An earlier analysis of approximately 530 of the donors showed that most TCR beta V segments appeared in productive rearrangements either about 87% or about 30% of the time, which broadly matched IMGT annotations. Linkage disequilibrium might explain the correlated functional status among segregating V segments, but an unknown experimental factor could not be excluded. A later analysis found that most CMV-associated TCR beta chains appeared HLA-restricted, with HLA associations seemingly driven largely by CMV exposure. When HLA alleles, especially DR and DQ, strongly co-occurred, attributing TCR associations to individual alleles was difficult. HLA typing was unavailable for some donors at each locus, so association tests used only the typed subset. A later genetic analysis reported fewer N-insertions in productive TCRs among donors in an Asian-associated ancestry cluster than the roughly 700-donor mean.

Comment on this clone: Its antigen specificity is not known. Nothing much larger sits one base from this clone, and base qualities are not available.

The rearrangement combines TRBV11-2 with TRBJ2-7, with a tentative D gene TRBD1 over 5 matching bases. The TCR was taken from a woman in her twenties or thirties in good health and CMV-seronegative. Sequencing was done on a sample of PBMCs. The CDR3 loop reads CASSLVRGSYEQYF. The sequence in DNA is TGTGCCAGCAGCTTAGTTAGGGGTTCCTACGAGCAGTACTTC.